The present entry profiles one T cell receptor beta chain with its context. The sample originates from a study of blood T cell repertoires in COVID-19. About the study: Sample material is recorded as cDNA or gDNA derived from T cells, B-cell-depleted T cells, or PBMCs.

The CDR3 sequence is 14 residues long. The germline gives CDR1 MGHDK, CDR2 SYGVNS. Trimming left V 1 base short and J 9 bases short, with 13 bases between. Authors' data handling: Counts of nucleated cells, estimated from reference gene primer amplification, were obtained. Sequencing used immunoSEQ multiplex PCR; TCRdb keeps in-frame clones, though not all of them. The V and J calls and clone size come from that table; D and trimming were worked out from the DNA. The profile covers about 72,000 clones, with approximately 85% appearing a single time and approximately 28% taken by the ten largest. The sequence was obtained from a man aged 45-65 years with acute or convalescent COVID-19. Sample: peripheral blood. The chain joins TRBV25-1 to TRBJ2-1, with D perhaps matching TRBD1 (6 bases). The CDR3 here is CASSEFIRGCEQFF. CDR3 DNA sequence: TGTGCCAGCAGTGAATTCATAAGGGGGTGTGAGCAGTTCTTC.